These 25 T cell receptor beta chains were all obtained from the same sample, sequenced in a study of CD8 T cells in ankylosing spondylitis. Each CDR3 protein gets one entry after TCRdb re-called the 5' RACE reads with MiXCR. The table includes more than 100,000 distinct CDR3 sequences, roughly 11% detected once. Sequencing was done on a sample of blood, either unsorted or a sorted T cell fraction (not recorded which). Every receptor here comes from a female donor with ankylosing spondylitis or in good health (not recorded which).

This clonotype was counted many times. The rearrangement joins TRBV11-2 to TRBJ2-1, with 7 bases identical to TRBD2. Germline V CDR1 and CDR2: SGHAT, FQNNGV. The length of the CDR3 is 13 residues. V lost 5 bases and J lost 9; bases outside the gene matches: 7. The CDR3 region has the DNA TGTGCCAGCAGCACGGGGACTACTCGTGAGCAGTTCTTC. It yields the protein CASSTGTTREQFF.

This clonotype was seen many times. The rearrangement uses TRBV20-1 and TRBJ2-1, with TRBD2 matching over 9 bases. The CDR3 totals 16 residues. V was clipped by 0 bases and J by 6 bases; unmatched bases: 9. CDR1 and CDR2 (germline): DFQATT, SNEGSKA (reference sequence). Written as DNA, the CDR3 is TGCAGTGCTAGAGATCGGGGTAGCGGGAGCATCAATGAGCAGTTCTTC. It yields the protein CSARDRGSGSINEQFF.

The sample holds many counts of this clonotype. The chain uses TRBV5-1 and TRBJ2-2; D is undetermined. This CDR3 region has 15 residues. With 1 base removed from V and 4 bases from J, the gap between germline ends came to 11 bases. CDR1 and CDR2 (germline): SGHRS, YFSETQ. CDR3 in DNA: TGCGCCAGCAGCTTGTTCAGGCAAGGCACCGGGGAGCTGTTTTTT. This translates into CASSLFRQGTGELFF.

This clonotype was seen a handful of times. V and J are TRBV3-1 and TRBJ2-7, with TRBD1 matching over 9 bases. The J segment lost 3 bases and the V segment lost 1 base, leaving 7 bases of the junction unmatched. Germline lookup yields CDR1 LGHDT and CDR2 YNNKEL (reference sequence). This CDR3 contains 16 residues. CDR3 sequence: CASSQVGTGKYYEQYF. The CDR3 DNA reads as TGTGCCAGCAGCCAAGTCGGGACAGGGAAATACTACGAGCAGTACTTC.

The genes are TRBV20-1 and TRBJ1-2; maybe TRBD1 (5 bases). V was cut by 7 bases and J by 4 bases, with 13 bases left in between. This CDR3 has 12 residues. Germline V CDR1 and CDR2: DFQATT, SNEGSKA (reference sequence). The DNA of the CDR3 is TGCAGTGTCCTCGGCGGGGGCTATGGCTACACCTTC. This gives the protein CSVLGGGYGYTF.

This clonotype was recorded many times. The chain has TRBV14 and TRBJ2-1, with D perhaps matching TRBD2 (6 bases). This CDR3 region has 14 residues. Germline lookup yields CDR1 SGHDN and CDR2 FVKESK. V was cut by 3 bases and J by 4 bases, with 10 bases left in between. For the CDR3, the DNA is TGTGCCAGCAGCCAGGGGAGGTCTTACAATGAGCAGTTCTTC. Its translation: CASSQGRSYNEQFF.

This clonotype was detected many times. This sequence joins TRBV9 and TRBJ2-1; D perhaps matches TRBD1 (5 bases). There are 15 residues in the CDR3. The germline gives CDR1 SGDLS, CDR2 YYNGEE. The V end lost 2 bases, the J end lost 10 bases, and 19 bases lay between the germline ends. CDR3 DNA: TGTGCCAGCAGCGTGGATAATCTGGGGCCCAGGGAGCAGTTCTTC. Residues: CASSVDNLGPREQFF. The full variable domain, with the rest looked up from reference TRBV9 and TRBJ2-1, is DSGVTQTPKHLITATGQRVTLRCSPRSGDLSVYWYQQSLDQGLQFLIQYYNGEERAKGNILERFSAQQFPDLHSELNLSSLELGDSALYFCASSVDNLGPREQFFGPGTRLTVL.

The chain recombines TRBV12-3 or TRBV12-4 with TRBJ1-4; D possibly corresponds to TRBD1 (6 bases). Trimming took off 2 bases at V and 6 bases at J, with 10 bases between the two ends. The CDR3 is made up of 14 amino acids. Here the CDR3 DNA reads TGTGCCAGCAGTTTAAGACAGGACGATGAAAAACTGTTTTTT. Residues: CASSLRQDDEKLFF.

As concerns this clonotype: A much larger clonotype is one base distant, so this may be a read error. Here the CDR3 omits its conserved ending phenylalanine or tryptophan, so a read error is the likely source. The CDR3 nucleotides read TGTGCCAGCACCGCGGGACAGGGTCTCAATCAGCCCCAGCATATT. Amino acid sequence: CASTAGQGLNQPQHI. The gene calls are TRBV28 and TRBJ1-5, with 9 bases matching TRBD1. CDR1 and CDR2 (germline): MDHEN, SYDVKM. The V gene end was trimmed by 7 bases and the J gene end by 3 bases; junction bases not matched to a gene: 7. The CDR3 length is 15 residues.

This clonotype was seen repeatedly, ten times or more. CDR3 DNA: TGTGCCAGCAGTCCCGGGGGCACCTACGAGCAGTACTTC. It translates to CASSPGGTYEQYF. The rearrangement joins TRBV27 to TRBJ2-7; either TRBD1 or TRBD2 may fit D (6 bases each). Germline V gene sequence: CDR1 MNHEY, CDR2 SMNVEV (reference sequence). The V end lost 5 bases, the J end lost 2 bases, and 10 bases lay between the germline ends. This CDR3 is 13 amino acids long.

This clonotype was counted at least ten times. DNA of the CDR3: TGTGCCAGCAGCAACAACGGGGGGACCATATATTTT. This gives the protein CASSNNGGTIYF. The J gene is TRBJ1-3, the V gene TRBV12-3 or TRBV12-4, with D possibly matching TRBD1 (5 bases). The V gene lost 6 bases and the J gene lost 10 bases, with 13 bases spanning the gap. The CDR3 is 12 amino acids.

This rearrangement joins TRBV27 to TRBJ2-2; no clear D. V was clipped by 10 bases and J by 1 base, with 7 bases between them. The CDR3 has 12 amino acids. From germline, CDR1 is MNHEY and CDR2 SMNVEV (reference sequence). The DNA of the CDR3 is TGTGCCACTTCTAAGAACACCGGGGAGCTGTTTTTT. It is translated as CATSKNTGELFF.

This clonotype was seen repeatedly, ten times or more. The chain joins TRBV2 to TRBJ2-7; no definite D call. Germline loops: CDR1 SNHLY, CDR2 FYNNEI. Trimming removed 0 bases from V and 7 bases from J, with 19 bases in between. The CDR3 sequence is 16 residues long. This CDR3 is CASSEAGSTLPWEQYF. Here the CDR3 DNA reads TGTGCCAGCAGTGAAGCCGGTTCGACTCTTCCATGGGAGCAGTACTTC.

This clonotype was observed many times. DNA of the CDR3: TGTGCCAGCGATAGCGGGAGAAGGTACAATGAGCAGTTCTTC. Its protein product is CASDSGRRYNEQFF. The chain is built from TRBV12-3 or TRBV12-4 and TRBJ2-1, with 9 bases fitting TRBD2. The CDR3 has 14 residues. Unmatched junction bases numbered 6, after V lost 8 bases and J lost 4 bases.

This clonotype came up many times. The rearrangement uses TRBV18 and TRBJ2-1; D tentatively reads TRBD1 or TRBD2 (5 bases each). Trimming shortened V by 2 bases and J by 6 bases, and 17 bases separated the two germline ends. The germline V gene encodes CDR1 KGHSH and CDR2 LQKENI. This CDR3 has 16 residues. CDR3: CASSPSGWGGPNEQFF. The CDR3 DNA reads TGTGCCAGCTCACCATCCGGTTGGGGCGGGCCCAATGAGCAGTTCTTC.

The chain carries TRBV27 and TRBJ1-5; 8 bases fit TRBD1. Germline values: CDR1 MNHEY, CDR2 SMNVEV (reference sequence). CDR3 length: 14 residues. With V trimmed by 10 bases and J by 2 bases, 7 bases remained unmatched. CDR3 amino acids: CATRQGRGNQPQHF. In DNA form, the CDR3 reads TGTGCCACCCGACAGGGGAGAGGCAATCAGCCCCAGCATTTT.

A word on this clonotype: A much bigger clone sits one base away, suggesting this may be a read error. The chain couples TRBV7-9 to TRBJ1-1; D is undetermined. Germline V gene lookup returns CDR1 SEHNR and CDR2 FQNEAQ (reference sequence). CDR3 length equals 11 residues. CDR3 DNA: TGTGCCAGCGGCTTAGGCCGTGTGGCTTTCTTT. Protein: CASGLGRVAFF.

A few counts support this clonotype. The genes are TRBV20-1 and TRBJ1-5; TRBD1 might be the D (5 bases). The CDR3 runs to 14 residues. The germline V gene encodes CDR1 DFQATT and CDR2 SNEGSKA (reference sequence). V was pared by 3 bases and J by 0 bases, with 9 bases between. CDR3 loop: CSARDTYSNQPQHF. In DNA form, the CDR3 reads TGCAGTGCTAGGGACACCTATAGCAATCAGCCCCAGCATTTT.

This clonotype was observed at least ten times. This chain uses TRBV5-1 with TRBJ1-1; D gene uncertain. This CDR3 spans 14 amino acids. Deletions cut 0 bases from V and 6 bases from J, with 12 bases between. Germline V CDR1 and CDR2: SGHRS, YFSETQ. Here the CDR3 reads CASSLGGEWAEAFF. The CDR3, as DNA: TGCGCCAGCAGCTTGGGTGGCGAGTGGGCTGAAGCTTTCTTT.

In its sample, this clonotype was seen many times. The V call is TRBV27, the J call TRBJ2-2, with 10 positions matching TRBD2. The CDR3 runs 17 residues. CDR1 is MNHEY and CDR2 is SMNVEV in the germline V gene (reference sequence). V dropped 4 bases and J dropped 7; count of bases not matched to a gene: 12. CDR3 DNA: TGTGCCAGCAGTTATTGGGCTAGCGGGAGTGTGGTCGGGGAGCTGTTTTTT. Translated, it gives CASSYWASGSVVGELFF.

This clonotype showed up many times. The J gene is TRBJ1-3, the V gene TRBV20-1; the D is unclear. Trimming took 0 bases from V and 0 from J, leaving 9 bases between them. The CDR3 runs to 15 residues. Germline V gives CDR1 DFQATT, CDR2 SNEGSKA (reference sequence). CDR3 amino acids: CSAREGVPSGNTIYF. The DNA for the CDR3 is TGCAGTGCTAGAGAAGGAGTTCCCTCTGGAAACACCATATATTTT.

This clonotype was seen at least ten times. The gene calls are TRBV3-1 and TRBJ2-1; unclear D gene. Trimming cost V 4 bases and J 7 bases, with 20 bases left between them. The germline gives CDR1 LGHDT, CDR2 YNNKEL (reference sequence). The length of the CDR3 is 16 residues. The CDR3 sequence is CASSPLGSLVLNEQFF. CDR3 sequence (DNA): TGTGCCAGCAGCCCACTGGGCTCACTGGTGCTTAATGAGCAGTTCTTC.

This clonotype appeared many times. This sequence joins TRBV29-1 and TRBJ1-2; 8 positions agree with TRBD1. The V segment lost 6 bases and the J segment 1 base; nucleotides outside the gene matches: 1. The germline V gene has CDR1 SQVTM and CDR2 ANQGSEA. The CDR3 has 12 amino acids. The CDR3 loop reads CSVDRGNYGYTF. In DNA form, the CDR3 reads TGCAGCGTCGACAGGGGTAACTATGGCTACACCTTC.

This clonotype was seen many times. V and J are TRBV24-1 and TRBJ1-5; D not certain. The CDR3 contains 12 residues. V lost 7 bases to trimming and J lost 6 bases, with 9 bases between them. Germline loops: CDR1 KGHDR, CDR2 SFDVKD. The CDR3: CATSDGIQPQHF. In DNA form, the CDR3 reads TGTGCCACCAGCGATGGTATTCAGCCCCAGCATTTT.

The V gene is TRBV20-1, the J gene TRBJ1-1; D gene ambiguous. The length of the CDR3 is 13 residues. CDR1 DFQATT and CDR2 SNEGSKA come from the germline V gene (reference sequence). Deletions cut 7 bases from V and 3 bases from J, with 15 bases between. CDR3 region: CSVVFTTDTEAFF. The CDR3 region has the DNA TGCAGTGTGGTTTTCACAACGGACACTGAAGCTTTCTTT.